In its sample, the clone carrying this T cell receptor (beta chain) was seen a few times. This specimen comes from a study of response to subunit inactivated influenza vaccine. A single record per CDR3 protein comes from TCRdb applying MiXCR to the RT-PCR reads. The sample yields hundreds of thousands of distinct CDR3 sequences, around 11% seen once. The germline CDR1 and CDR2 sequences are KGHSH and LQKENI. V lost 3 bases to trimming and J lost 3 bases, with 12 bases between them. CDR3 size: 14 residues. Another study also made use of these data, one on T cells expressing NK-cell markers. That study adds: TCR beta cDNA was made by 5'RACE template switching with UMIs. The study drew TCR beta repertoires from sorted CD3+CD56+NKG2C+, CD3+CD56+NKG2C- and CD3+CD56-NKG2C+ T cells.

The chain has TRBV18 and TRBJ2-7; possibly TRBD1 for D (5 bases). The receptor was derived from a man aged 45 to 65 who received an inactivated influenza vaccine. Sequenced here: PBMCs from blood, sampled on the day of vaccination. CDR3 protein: CASSPKGFDYEQYF. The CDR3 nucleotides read TGTGCCAGCTCACCTAAGGGGTTCGACTACGAGCAGTACTTC.